This T cell receptor beta chain comes out of a study of blood T cell repertoires in COVID-19. Study-level information: The samples span acute and convalescent COVID-19 from the United States, Italy and Spain. T cells, B-cell-depleted T cells, or PBMCs supplied cDNA or gDNA.

Living in 24 US areas, the participants were between about 18 and 100 years of age. Cohorts were assigned according to the clinical history that participants reported. Libraries were prepared by immunoSEQ multiplex PCR; TCRdb keeps only in-frame clonotypes and omits some of them. The table lists roughly 330,000 clones, approximately 89% of them singletons, with about 5.4% in the top ten. The count of this clone is one. Source material: PBMCs or T cells enriched from blood (not recorded which). The origin of this receptor is a woman in her 30s who had recovered from COVID-19.

The CDR3 coding sequence is TGTGCCAGCAGCTTGTCAGGGAATGAGCAGTTCTTC. It encodes CASSLSGNEQFF. The chain links TRBV5-5 to TRBJ2-1, with a weak D call TRBD1 (5 bases). Germline V lookup: CDR1 SGHKS, CDR2 YYEKEE (reference sequence). CDR3 length: 12 amino acids. V lost 1 base and J lost 7, with 6 bases in between.